This is a list of T cell receptor beta chains from one sample in a study of T-cell reconstitution after alpha-beta-depleted transplantation in children. Each CDR3 protein is one row after TCRdb ran MiXCR on the PCR reads. The table lists hundreds of thousands of distinct CDR3 sequences, about an eighth of them singletons. The specimen was PBMCs, collected before TCRalphabeta/CD19-depleted stem cell transplant. These TCRs come from a girl aged 2 to 10 with congenital amegakaryocytic thrombocytopenia, due to receive a stem cell transplant. The CDR3 runs from the conserved cysteine through the conserved F or W. Fields, in order: D gene, clone size, J gene, V gene, CDR3 protein, CDR3 DNA. The D gene is left open where the match is weak. Where a row states a size, it is once, few, many or the class of an expanded clone; other rows omit it.

d_gene: TRBD1
abundance: many
j_gene: TRBJ2-1
v_gene: TRBV7-2
CDR3aa: CASSLVGDQGVHEQFF
CDR3nt: TGTGCCAGCAGCTTAGTGGGGGACCAGGGGGTCCATGAGCAGTTCTTC

d_gene: TRBD1
abundance: few
j_gene: TRBJ1-3
v_gene: TRBV20-1
CDR3aa: CSAQRARQGSLRNTIYF
CDR3nt: TGCAGTGCCCAAAGAGCACGACAGGGCTCCCTGAGAAACACCATATATTTT

d_gene: NA
abundance: few
j_gene: TRBJ2-6
v_gene: TRBV4-1
CDR3aa: CASSQGQRLSGANVLTF
CDR3nt: TGCGCCAGCAGCCAAGGACAAAGGTTGTCTGGGGCCAACGTCCTGACTTTC

d_gene: NA
abundance: many
j_gene: TRBJ2-7
v_gene: TRBV7-6
CDR3aa: CASSLTGDFAYEQYF
CDR3nt: TGTGCCAGCAGCTTAACAGGGGACTTTGCTTACGAGCAGTACTTC

d_gene: TRBD2
abundance: NA
j_gene: TRBJ2-2
v_gene: TRBV20-1
CDR3aa: CSAIRAGGFAGELFF
CDR3nt: TGCAGTGCTATAAGAGCGGGAGGCTTCGCCGGGGAGCTGTTTTTT

d_gene: NA
abundance: many
j_gene: TRBJ2-1
v_gene: TRBV11-2
CDR3aa: CASSLDPSYNEQFF
CDR3nt: TGTGCCAGCAGCTTAGATCCCAGCTACAATGAGCAGTTCTTC

d_gene: NA
abundance: many
j_gene: TRBJ1-2
v_gene: TRBV29-1
CDR3aa: CSVVSDAYYGYTF
CDR3nt: TGCAGCGTTGTTTCCGATGCATACTATGGCTACACCTTC

d_gene: TRBD2
abundance: many
j_gene: TRBJ2-3
v_gene: TRBV5-1
CDR3aa: CASSPQAGAARSTDTQYF
CDR3nt: TGCGCCAGCAGCCCTCAAGCGGGAGCCGCCCGAAGCACAGATACGCAGTATTTT

d_gene: NA
abundance: NA
j_gene: TRBJ1-1
v_gene: TRBV5-1
CDR3aa: CASSPLVLFDEAFF
CDR3nt: TGCGCCAGCAGCCCATTGGTTTTGTTTGATGAAGCTTTCTTT

d_gene: TRBD2
abundance: NA
j_gene: TRBJ2-7
v_gene: TRBV5-4
CDR3aa: CASSWGRLAGREQYF
CDR3nt: TGTGCCAGCAGCTGGGGGAGGCTAGCGGGACGCGAGCAGTACTTC

d_gene: NA
abundance: many
j_gene: TRBJ1-1
v_gene: TRBV9
CDR3aa: CASSAGGTDEAFF
CDR3nt: TGTGCCAGCAGCGCGGGAGGGACGGATGAAGCTTTCTTT

d_gene: NA
abundance: many
j_gene: TRBJ2-7
v_gene: TRBV7-8
CDR3aa: CASSLRWYASYEQYF
CDR3nt: TGTGCCAGCAGCTTAAGGTGGTACGCCTCCTACGAGCAGTACTTC

d_gene: NA
abundance: NA
j_gene: TRBJ2-3
v_gene: TRBV20-1
CDR3aa: CSARVRSTDTQYF
CDR3nt: TGCAGTGCTAGAGTGCGTAGCACAGATACGCAGTATTTT

d_gene: NA
abundance: many
j_gene: TRBJ1-4
v_gene: TRBV20-1
CDR3aa: CSARDQGHEKLFF
CDR3nt: TGCAGTGCTAGAGATCAAGGGCATGAAAAACTGTTTTTT

d_gene: NA
abundance: many
j_gene: TRBJ2-1
v_gene: TRBV11-2
CDR3aa: CASSREWASPTFF
CDR3nt: TGTGCCAGCAGCCGAGAGTGGGCTTCCCCAACGTTCTTC

d_gene: TRBD1
abundance: NA
j_gene: TRBJ2-1
v_gene: TRBV7-9
CDR3aa: CASRTAGGQYNEQFF
CDR3nt: TGTGCCAGCAGAACCGCAGGGGGCCAGTACAATGAGCAGTTCTTC

d_gene: NA
abundance: many
j_gene: TRBJ2-7
v_gene: TRBV12-3/TRBV12-4
CDR3aa: CASSRFLIEQYF
CDR3nt: TGTGCCAGCAGTAGGTTCTTAATCGAGCAGTACTTC

d_gene: NA
abundance: NA
j_gene: TRBJ2-2
v_gene: TRBV10-3
CDR3aa: CAISDAWDGGELFF
CDR3nt: TGTGCCATCAGTGACGCGTGGGACGGCGGGGAGCTGTTTTTT

d_gene: TRBD1
abundance: NA
j_gene: TRBJ1-2
v_gene: TRBV20-1
CDR3aa: CSADQGERGYTF
CDR3nt: TGCAGTGCCGACCAGGGGGAGCGTGGCTACACCTTC

d_gene: TRBD2
abundance: many
j_gene: TRBJ2-1
v_gene: TRBV20-1
CDR3aa: CSARDWFGTSGTAMGNEQFF
CDR3nt: TGCAGTGCCCGAGATTGGTTTGGGACTAGCGGGACGGCTATGGGGAATGAGCAGTTCTTC

d_gene: NA
abundance: NA
j_gene: TRBJ2-3
v_gene: TRBV11-1
CDR3aa: CASSPRRGGTQYF
CDR3nt: TGTGCCAGCAGCCCCCGAAGGGGGGGTACGCAGTATTTT

d_gene: TRBD2
abundance: many
j_gene: TRBJ2-1
v_gene: TRBV5-5
CDR3aa: CASSNLLSGGNEQFF
CDR3nt: TGTGCCAGCAGCAACCTTCTAAGCGGGGGGAATGAGCAGTTCTTC

d_gene: TRBD1
abundance: many
j_gene: TRBJ2-2
v_gene: TRBV20-1
CDR3aa: CSARRQGTGELFF
CDR3nt: TGCAGTGCCAGAAGACAGGGGACCGGGGAGCTGTTTTTT

d_gene: NA
abundance: many
j_gene: TRBJ2-1
v_gene: TRBV7-2
CDR3aa: CASSLDGGYNEQFF
CDR3nt: TGTGCCAGCAGCTTAGACGGCGGCTACAATGAGCAGTTCTTC

d_gene: NA
abundance: few
j_gene: TRBJ2-1
v_gene: TRBV7-9
CDR3aa: CASSLWGSYNEQFF
CDR3nt: TGTGCCAGCAGCCTCTGGGGGAGTTACAATGAGCAGTTCTTC

d_gene: NA
abundance: few
j_gene: TRBJ1-2
v_gene: TRBV7-9
CDR3aa: CASSLQDGYTF
CDR3nt: TGTGCCAGCAGCTTGCAGGACGGCTACACCTTC

d_gene: TRBD2
abundance: many
j_gene: TRBJ2-5
v_gene: TRBV29-1
CDR3aa: CSVLELELVAGVLNKETQYF
CDR3nt: TGCAGCGTTCTAGAACTCGAACTTGTGGCGGGAGTATTGAATAAAGAGACCCAGTACTTC

d_gene: NA
abundance: NA
j_gene: TRBJ1-1
v_gene: TRBV25-1
CDR3aa: CASSEFLGTEAFF
CDR3nt: TGTGCCAGCAGTGAATTTTTGGGCACTGAAGCTTTCTTT

d_gene: NA
abundance: few
j_gene: TRBJ2-1
v_gene: TRBV9
CDR3aa: CASSRPDAGSYNEQFF
CDR3nt: TGTGCCAGCAGCAGACCGGACGCCGGATCCTACAATGAGCAGTTCTTC

d_gene: TRBD1
abundance: many
j_gene: TRBJ1-2
v_gene: TRBV20-1
CDR3aa: CSARDQGVGYTF
CDR3nt: TGCAGTGCTAGAGATCAGGGGGTTGGCTACACCTTC

d_gene: TRBD2
abundance: NA
j_gene: TRBJ2-1
v_gene: TRBV7-8
CDR3aa: CASSLGGAGVFNEQFF
CDR3nt: TGTGCCAGCAGCTTAGGAGGTGCGGGAGTATTTAATGAGCAGTTCTTC

d_gene: TRBD2
abundance: few
j_gene: TRBJ2-1
v_gene: TRBV6-1
CDR3aa: CASRKPGTSGIDEQFF
CDR3nt: TGTGCCAGCAGAAAACCCGGGACTAGCGGGATCGATGAGCAGTTCTTC

d_gene: TRBD2
abundance: many
j_gene: TRBJ2-1
v_gene: TRBV29-1
CDR3aa: CSVEGGRDGDEQFF
CDR3nt: TGCAGCGTTGAGGGCGGGAGAGATGGGGATGAGCAGTTCTTC

d_gene: NA
abundance: many
j_gene: TRBJ2-3
v_gene: TRBV7-8
CDR3aa: CASSLGRSNTDTQYF
CDR3nt: TGTGCCAGCAGCTTAGGAAGGAGCAACACAGATACGCAGTATTTT

d_gene: TRBD2
abundance: many
j_gene: TRBJ2-1
v_gene: TRBV5-1
CDR3aa: CASSFRGAGDIYNEQFF
CDR3nt: TGCGCCAGCAGCTTTCGAGGGGCGGGAGATATATACAATGAGCAGTTCTTC

d_gene: NA
abundance: NA
j_gene: TRBJ2-3
v_gene: TRBV7-3
CDR3aa: CASSFRAATADTQYF
CDR3nt: TGTGCCAGCAGCTTTAGAGCGGCAACGGCAGATACGCAGTATTTT

d_gene: NA
abundance: many
j_gene: TRBJ2-5
v_gene: TRBV5-1
CDR3aa: CASSGDRFETQYF
CDR3nt: TGCGCCAGCAGCGGGGATCGCTTTGAGACCCAGTACTTC

d_gene: NA
abundance: NA
j_gene: TRBJ2-3
v_gene: TRBV10-3
CDR3aa: CASQDNTDTQYF
CDR3nt: TGTGCCTCCCAGGATAACACAGATACGCAGTATTTT

d_gene: TRBD1
abundance: few
j_gene: TRBJ1-2
v_gene: TRBV9
CDR3aa: CASSLGTGVGDGYTF
CDR3nt: TGTGCCAGCAGCCTGGGTACAGGGGTAGGAGATGGCTACACCTTC

d_gene: NA
abundance: NA
j_gene: TRBJ2-1
v_gene: TRBV5-1
CDR3aa: CASRSHSYIVEGPDSYNEQFF
CDR3nt: TGCGCCAGCAGATCCCATTCTTATATAGTTGAGGGCCCAGACTCCTACAATGAGCAGTTCTTC

d_gene: NA
abundance: many
j_gene: TRBJ2-2
v_gene: TRBV12-3/TRBV12-4
CDR3aa: CASSASLGLWNTGELFF
CDR3nt: TGTGCCAGCAGTGCGTCCCTTGGACTTTGGAACACCGGGGAGCTGTTTTTT

d_gene: NA
abundance: few
j_gene: TRBJ2-4
v_gene: TRBV5-1
CDR3aa: CASSKSQSPLEAKNIQYF
CDR3nt: TGCGCCAGCAGCAAGTCCCAAAGTCCCCTAGAAGCCAAAAACATTCAGTACTTC

d_gene: NA
abundance: many
j_gene: TRBJ2-5
v_gene: TRBV10-3
CDR3aa: CAISASSGSNQETQYF
CDR3nt: TGTGCCATCAGTGCGAGCAGTGGTTCCAACCAAGAGACCCAGTACTTC

d_gene: NA
abundance: many
j_gene: TRBJ1-5
v_gene: TRBV7-9
CDR3aa: CASSRDGISNQPQHF
CDR3nt: TGTGCCAGCAGCCGGGACGGAATTAGCAATCAGCCCCAGCATTTT

d_gene: NA
abundance: many
j_gene: TRBJ1-4
v_gene: TRBV11-2
CDR3aa: CASSPEGNTSRQETNEKLFF
CDR3nt: TGTGCCAGCAGCCCGGAGGGTAACACCTCAAGACAGGAGACTAATGAAAAACTGTTTTTT

d_gene: NA
abundance: few
j_gene: TRBJ1-2
v_gene: TRBV20-1
CDR3aa: CSARGTGPYGYTF
CDR3nt: TGCAGTGCTAGGGGTACCGGCCCATATGGCTACACCTTC

d_gene: NA
abundance: NA
j_gene: TRBJ2-2
v_gene: TRBV7-9
CDR3aa: CASSSPPGTRNTGELFF
CDR3nt: TGTGCCAGCAGCTCCCCCCCCGGGACAAGGAACACCGGGGAGCTGTTTTTT

d_gene: NA
abundance: NA
j_gene: TRBJ1-4
v_gene: TRBV10-3
CDR3aa: CAISPAATGGNEKLFF
CDR3nt: TGTGCCATCAGCCCCGCGGCTACAGGAGGTAATGAAAAACTGTTTTTT

d_gene: NA
abundance: many
j_gene: TRBJ2-1
v_gene: TRBV7-8
CDR3aa: CASSLITAAPGVNEQFF
CDR3nt: TGTGCCAGCAGCTTAATCACGGCAGCCCCTGGGGTAAATGAGCAGTTCTTC

d_gene: NA
abundance: many
j_gene: TRBJ2-1
v_gene: TRBV11-2
CDR3aa: CASSSRDRSTYNEQFF
CDR3nt: TGTGCCAGCAGCTCCCGAGACAGAAGTACCTACAATGAGCAGTTCTTC

d_gene: TRBD2
abundance: few
j_gene: TRBJ2-5
v_gene: TRBV5-1
CDR3aa: CASSLGTSGPHQETQYF
CDR3nt: TGCGCCAGCAGCTTGGGGACTAGCGGACCGCACCAAGAGACCCAGTACTTC

d_gene: TRBD2
abundance: many
j_gene: TRBJ2-3
v_gene: TRBV6-5
CDR3aa: CASSYLAGGDTQYF
CDR3nt: TGTGCCAGCAGTTACCTAGCGGGAGGAGATACGCAGTATTTT

d_gene: TRBD1
abundance: NA
j_gene: TRBJ1-2
v_gene: TRBV19
CDR3aa: CASSIQGAVDGYTF
CDR3nt: TGTGCCAGTAGTATTCAGGGGGCTGTCGATGGCTACACCTTC

d_gene: TRBD1
abundance: few
j_gene: TRBJ1-1
v_gene: TRBV18
CDR3aa: CASSLTQGLGTEAFF
CDR3nt: TGTGCCAGCTCACTAACACAGGGGTTAGGCACTGAAGCTTTCTTT

d_gene: TRBD2
abundance: few
j_gene: TRBJ2-1
v_gene: TRBV11-1
CDR3aa: CASSFPLSGSQVSNEQFF
CDR3nt: TGTGCCAGCAGCTTCCCCCTTAGCGGGAGTCAGGTATCGAATGAGCAGTTCTTC

d_gene: TRBD2
abundance: many
j_gene: TRBJ2-5
v_gene: TRBV28
CDR3aa: CASGGLMGLAGETQYF
CDR3nt: TGTGCCAGCGGGGGTCTGATGGGACTAGCGGGAGAGACCCAGTACTTC

d_gene: TRBD2
abundance: many
j_gene: TRBJ2-3
v_gene: TRBV4-1
CDR3aa: CASSPGGTSGRDTQYF
CDR3nt: TGCGCCAGCAGCCCTGGGGGGACTAGCGGGAGAGATACGCAGTATTTT

d_gene: NA
abundance: NA
j_gene: TRBJ2-5
v_gene: TRBV7-9
CDR3aa: CASSLGGDRLETQYF
CDR3nt: TGTGCCAGCAGCTTAGGGGGGGACCGGTTGGAGACCCAGTACTTC

d_gene: NA
abundance: many
j_gene: TRBJ1-3
v_gene: TRBV9
CDR3aa: CASSVDPGHQNTIYF
CDR3nt: TGTGCCAGCAGCGTAGATCCGGGACATCAAAACACCATATATTTT

d_gene: NA
abundance: few
j_gene: TRBJ2-1
v_gene: TRBV20-1
CDR3aa: CSARDWRRGYNEQFF
CDR3nt: TGCAGTGCTAGAGATTGGCGGAGGGGGTACAATGAGCAGTTCTTC